The clone carrying this T cell receptor (beta chain) occurred many times. The antigen remains unidentified. The germline V gene has CDR1 SGDLS and CDR2 YYNGEE. V shed 4 bases, J shed 6 bases, and the junction held 12 bases outside the gene matches. CDR3 length: 17 amino acids. TCRdb re-derived calls from the 5' RACE reads in MiXCR, one entry per CDR3 protein. The sample lists around 30,000 distinct CDR3 sequences; 5.3% were seen once. These data originate in a study of CD8 T cells in ankylosing spondylitis. Overall study results and limits: Disease-linked clones reportedly concentrated significantly in matched ankylosing spondylitis synovial fluid. What appeared characteristic of ankylosing spondylitis blood was a TCR beta motif of fewer than ten highly homologous variants.

Sequencing was done on a sample of blood, either unsorted or a sorted T cell fraction (not recorded which). V usage is TRBV9 and J usage is TRBJ2-2; 10 positions match TRBD2. The TCR sequence derives from a female donor with ankylosing spondylitis or in good health (not recorded which). CDR3 protein: CASSPRGLAGEPGELFF. Written as DNA, the CDR3 is TGTGCCAGCAGCCCGAGAGGGCTAGCGGGGGAGCCCGGGGAGCTGTTTTTT.